Sequencing of this TCR beta chain was carried out in a study of blood T cell repertoires in COVID-19. Study-wide background: Acute and convalescent COVID-19 samples came from the United States, Italy and Spain. Sample material is recorded as cDNA or gDNA derived from T cells, B-cell-depleted T cells, or PBMCs.

Authors' methods: The assay estimated nucleated cells by amplifying reference gene primers. Method: immunoSEQ multiplex PCR; TCRdb's copy keeps in-frame clones and lacks some. V and J calls and clone size come straight from that table; D and trimming were deduced from the DNA. The data hold about 170,000 clones, with around 86% observed a single time. The ends were cut back, 5 bases at V and 2 bases at J, with 11 bases in the middle. This CDR3 has 14 amino acids. Germline lookup yields CDR1 MNHEY and CDR2 SVGAGI. The rearrangement joins TRBV6-5 to TRBJ2-3; no clear D gene. This TCR came from a man aged 60-69 years with COVID-19, enrolled during active disease. The sample was peripheral blood. CDR3 amino acids: CASSLRTHTDTQYF. The CDR3 DNA reads as TGTGCCAGCAGTCTCCGAACACACACAGATACGCAGTATTTT.